The 21 T cell receptor beta chains given below trace back to one sample, sequenced in a study of blood T cell repertoires in COVID-19. Here immunoSEQ multiplex PCR was the method, and the copy in TCRdb shows in-frame clones only, minus some. The table has roughly 350,000 clones, around 85% seen once. The sequenced material came from peripheral blood. These receptors originate from a woman younger than 35 with acute or convalescent COVID-19.

V is TRBV18 and J is TRBJ1-4; D not resolved. The CDR3 is 14 residues long. The germline gives CDR1 KGHSH, CDR2 LQKENI. The V gene lost 0 bases and the J gene lost 5 bases, with 7 bases spanning the gap. As DNA, the CDR3 is TGTGCCAGCTCACCACCCCGAGGGAATGAAAAACTGTTTTTT. Amino acids: CASSPPRGNEKLFF. The full variable domain, with the rest looked up from reference TRBV18 and TRBJ1-4, is NAGVMQNPRHLVRRRGQEARLRCSPMKGHSHVYWYRQLPEEGLKFMVYLQKENIIDESGMPKERFSAEFPKEGPSILRIQQVVRGDSAAYFCASSPPRGNEKLFFGSGTQLSVL.

CDR3: CASSLTLSYEQYF. The CDR3 bases are TGTGCCAGCAGCTTGACACTCTCCTACGAGCAGTACTTC. The chain couples TRBV11-2 to TRBJ2-7; D is unclear. Trimming took off 3 bases at V and 0 bases at J, with 6 bases between the two ends. The CDR3 is 13 residues long. CDR1 and CDR2 from the germline V gene are SGHAT and FQNNGV.

The chain has TRBV10-1 and TRBJ2-2, with 9 bases lining up with TRBD1. Trimming at V came to 6 bases and at J to 2 bases, leaving 10 bases not matched to a gene. The CDR3 runs 17 residues. Germline assignment: CDR1 WNHNN and CDR2 SYGVQD (reference sequence). DNA of the CDR3: TGCGCCAGCAGCCCTGCCACGACAGGGGGAAACACCGGGGAGCTGTTTTTT. Protein product: CASSPATTGGNTGELFF.

V gene TRBV7-7 combines with J gene TRBJ1-1; unclear D gene. Germline CDR1 and CDR2: SSHAT and FNYEAQ (reference sequence). The CDR3 covers 13 residues. Trimming shortened V by 2 bases and J by 2 bases, and 6 bases separated the two germline ends. DNA of the CDR3: TGTGCCAGCAGCTTACAGGCTAACACTGAAGCTTTCTTT. Translation gives CASSLQANTEAFF.

The V and J genes are TRBV9 and TRBJ2-7; perhaps TRBD2 as D (5 bases). V gave up 3 bases and J gave up 4 bases, with 14 bases separating them. Germline CDR1 reads SGDLS; CDR2 reads YYNGEE. The CDR3 has 14 residues. In DNA, the CDR3 is TGTGCCAGCAGCGGGGAGACAACTACGTACGAGCAGTACTTC. Encoded protein: CASSGETTTYEQYF.

This chain connects TRBV28 to TRBJ2-2; 8 positions agree with TRBD2. The CDR3 is made up of 17 amino acids. The germline CDR1 and CDR2 sequences are MDHEN and SYDVKM. The V gene end was trimmed by 0 bases and the J gene end by 4 bases; junction bases not matched to a gene: 7. CDR3 DNA: TGTGCCAGCAGTTTATGGTCAGGACTAGCCGGCACCGGGGAGCTGTTTTTT. This translates into CASSLWSGLAGTGELFF.

This clone was picked up a small number of times. This chain joins TRBV18 and TRBJ1-4, with TRBD1 as a possible D gene (5 bases). Germline CDR1 and CDR2: KGHSH and LQKENI. CDR3 length equals 15 residues. V lost 4 bases to trimming and J lost 2 bases, with 11 bases between them. CDR3 loop: CASSREGRTNEKLFF. The CDR3 coding sequence is TGTGCCAGCTCACGGGAGGGACGGACTAATGAAAAACTGTTTTTT.

The V call is TRBV28, the J call TRBJ2-5; 9 nucleotides match TRBD1. CDR1 MDHEN and CDR2 SYDVKM come from the germline V gene. The CDR3 has 15 amino acids. V shed 5 bases and J 3 bases; nucleotides not matched to a gene: 7. CDR3 in amino acids: CASSPPWDREETQYF. CDR3 DNA: TGTGCCAGCAGTCCACCTTGGGACAGGGAAGAGACCCAGTACTTC.

The V gene is TRBV3-1 (or the pseudogene TRBV3-2), the J gene TRBJ2-7; 10 bases line up with TRBD1. The V and J ends lost 7 bases and 4 bases, in that order; junction bases with no gene match: 7. The length of the CDR3 is 14 residues. CDR1 and CDR2 (germline): LGHDT, YNNKEL (reference sequence). Here the CDR3 reads CASITGTGAYEQYF. DNA of the CDR3: TGTGCCAGCATAACCGGGACAGGGGCTTACGAGCAGTACTTC.

This clone was counted a single time. The chain has TRBV4-1 and TRBJ2-2, with D perhaps matching TRBD1 (6 bases). CDR1 and CDR2 from the germline V gene are MGHRA and YSYEKL. The CDR3 covers 16 residues. V gave up 0 bases and J gave up 4 bases, with 12 bases separating them. The CDR3 DNA follows: TGCGCCAGCAGCCAAGAAGGCCAGGGGACCACCGGGGAGCTGTTTTTT. This codes for CASSQEGQGTTGELFF.

The chain combines TRBV1 with TRBJ2-7; the table calls TRBD2, which could not be checked here. TRBV1 is annotated as a pseudogene. The CDR3 is made up of 11 amino acids. The DNA of the CDR3 is TGCACCAGCAGCCCTCCCTGCGAGCAGTACTTC. Protein: CTSSPPCEQYF.

The chain couples TRBV5-5 to TRBJ2-1, with no clear D. Per the germline V gene, CDR1 is SGHKS and CDR2 is YYEKEE (reference sequence). CDR3 length: 13 amino acids. V was clipped by 0 bases and J by 4 bases, with 5 bases between them. CDR3 loop: CASSLDSYNEQFF. CDR3 in DNA: TGTGCCAGCAGCTTGGATTCGTACAATGAGCAGTTCTTC.

This clone was detected only a few times. The CDR3 sequence is CASSFVLAGVLAEQYF. CDR3 sequence (DNA): TGCGCCAGCAGCTTTGTTCTAGCGGGAGTTTTAGCCGAGCAGTACTTC. V is TRBV5-1 and J is TRBJ2-7, with TRBD2 matching 10 bases. After removal of 2 bases from V and 6 bases from J, the junction contained 11 bases not matched to a gene. The germline gives CDR1 SGHRS, CDR2 YFSETQ. The CDR3 length is 16 residues.

This chain links TRBV6-5 with TRBJ1-3; perhaps TRBD1 as D (5 bases). CDR1 is MNHEY and CDR2 is SVGAGI in the germline V gene. The CDR3 has 15 amino acids. Trimming left V 4 bases short and J 3 bases short, with 13 bases between. CDR3 protein: CASSSTGGVGNTIYF. The CDR3 DNA reads as TGTGCCAGCAGTTCGACGGGAGGGGTTGGAAACACCATATATTTT.

The chain combines TRBV6-6 with TRBJ2-5, with TRBD2 matching 13 bases. V lost 5 bases, J lost 5 bases, and 11 bases stayed unmatched. Germline assignment: CDR1 MNHNY and CDR2 SVGAGI (reference sequence). The CDR3 is made up of 17 amino acids. The CDR3 DNA is TGTGCCAGCAGTCGACTAGCGGGAGGCCCTGGGAGGGAGACCCAGTACTTC. This sequence encodes CASSRLAGGPGRETQYF.

The chain couples TRBV5-8 to TRBJ1-5; 11 nucleotides match TRBD1. Germline V gives CDR1 SGHTS, CDR2 YDEGEE. V dropped 4 bases and J dropped 7; count of bases not matched to a gene: 4. The CDR3 is 14 amino acids. In DNA form, the CDR3 reads TGTGCCAGCAGCGAACGGACAGGGGGCCAGCCCCAGCATTTT. Protein product: CASSERTGGQPQHF.

The chain has TRBV4-1 and TRBJ1-2; 12 bases are shared with TRBD1. V dropped 3 bases and J dropped 6; count of bases not matched to a gene: 11. This CDR3 has 17 amino acids. Germline V CDR1 and CDR2: MGHRA, YSYEKL. CDR3 sequence: CASSQNPGTGGANGYTF. The CDR3 DNA reads as TGCGCCAGCAGCCAGAACCCCGGGACAGGGGGCGCGAATGGCTACACCTTC.

The chain joins TRBV24-1 to TRBJ2-3; 9 bases fit TRBD2. Germline values: CDR1 KGHDR, CDR2 SFDVKD. V lost 3 bases and J lost 2; bases outside the gene matches: 11. This CDR3 spans 18 amino acids. CDR3 sequence (DNA): TGTGCCACCAGTGATCCTTCGACTAGCGGACATACCACAGATACGCAGTATTTT. It specifies CATSDPSTSGHTTDTQYF.

The rearrangement links TRBV5-1 to TRBJ2-5, with a weak D call TRBD2 (6 bases). This CDR3 has 15 residues. From germline, CDR1 is SGHRS and CDR2 YFSETQ. V was cut by 6 bases and J by 5 bases, with 20 bases left in between. Written as DNA, the CDR3 is TGCGCCAGCACCACTGCGGGGAAAGTCGAGGAGACCCAGTACTTC. This sequence encodes CASTTAGKVEETQYF. Based on the CDR3 plus reference TRBV5-1 and TRBJ2-5, the full variable domain is KAGVTQTPRYLIKTRGQQVTLSCSPISGHRSVSWYQQTPGQGLQFLFEYFSETQRNKGNFPGRFSGRQFSNSRSEMNVSTLELGDSALYLCASTTAGKVEETQYFGPGTRLLVL.

The gene calls are TRBV5-8 and TRBJ2-3; 11 nucleotides match TRBD1. This CDR3 region has 15 residues. The germline CDR1 and CDR2 sequences are SGHTS and YDEGEE. V lost 2 bases to trimming and J lost 3 bases; unmatched junction nucleotides: 2. The CDR3 DNA sequence: TGTGCCAGCAGCTTTGGACAGGGGGCTACAGATACGCAGTATTTT. Its protein is CASSFGQGATDTQYF.

V usage is TRBV9 and J usage is TRBJ1-2, with 8 bases lining up with TRBD1. This CDR3 has 16 residues. CDR1 and CDR2 from the germline V gene are SGDLS and YYNGEE. V lost 2 bases to trimming and J lost 3 bases; unmatched junction nucleotides: 9. This CDR3 reads CASSVADRAEDYGYTF. The CDR3 DNA sequence: TGTGCCAGCAGCGTTGCGGACAGGGCAGAAGACTATGGCTACACCTTC. The full variable domain, completed using reference TRBV9 and TRBJ1-2, is DSGVTQTPKHLITATGQRVTLRCSPRSGDLSVYWYQQSLDQGLQFLIQYYNGEERAKGNILERFSAQQFPDLHSELNLSSLELGDSALYFCASSVADRAEDYGYTFGSGTRLTVV.